A selection of T cell receptor beta chains follows, all from one sample in a study of control samples from healthy donors and cancer patients. Some clones are missing from TCRdb's copy, which holds only in-frame ones; the method was immunoSEQ multiplex PCR. This sample has tens of thousands of clones, with over 80% found just once. The sequenced sample was blood. The receptor set was obtained from a man in his sixties in good health. CDR3s include the opening cysteine and the closing phenylalanine or tryptophan. The order of the fields is J gene, clone size, D gene, V gene, CDR3 DNA, CDR3 protein. A D gene is named only where the DNA matches it firmly. Clone size is shown for a subset of rows, as once, few, many or a class of expanded clone.

>TRBJ1-6|few|.|TRBV6-5
TGTGCCAGTAAAAAGGGAGGATCACCCCTCCACTTT
CASKKGGSPLHF
>TRBJ2-3|once|.|TRBV5-5
TGTGCCAGCAGCTTGGGAGGGGCTACGCAGTATTTT
CASSLGGATQYF
>TRBJ1-6|few|TRBD1|TRBV30
TGTGCCTGGAAGGAGGAGGGGACAGCATATTCACCCCTCCACTTT
CAWKEEGTAYSPLHF
>TRBJ2-1|.|TRBD2|TRBV2
TGTGCCAGCAGTGACCTACTAAGGACTAGCGGTTACAATGAGCAGTTCTTC
CASSDLLRTSGYNEQFF
>TRBJ2-1|.|.|TRBV28
TGTGCCAGCAGTTCCCGACTAGGAGAGGGCTACAATGAGCAGTTCTTC
CASSSRLGEGYNEQFF
>TRBJ2-7|.|.|TRBV24-1
TGTGCCACCAGTGAAGGGGGATACGAGCAGTACTTC
CATSEGGYEQYF
>TRBJ2-5|.|TRBD1|TRBV18
TGTGCCAGCTCACCGCGAAACAGGGGTTCAGAGACCCAGTACTTC
CASSPRNRGSETQYF
>TRBJ1-1|.|.|TRBV7-9
TGTGCCAGCAGCTTAGCCCTTAACACTAAAGCTTTCTTT
CASSLALNTKAFF
>TRBJ1-1|once|.|TRBV5-1
TGCGCCAGCAGCATACAGACGGTTAACACTGAAGCTTTCTTT
CASSIQTVNTEAFF
>TRBJ2-2|.|.|TRBV18
TGTGCCAGCTCACCTAGCGGGAACACCGGGGAGCTGTTTTTT
CASSPSGNTGELFF
>TRBJ2-1|.|TRBD2|TRBV7-3
TGTGCCAGCAGTTCTAGCGGGAGTTTGGTCAATGAGCAGTTCTTC
CASSSSGSLVNEQFF
>TRBJ2-1|.|TRBD2|TRBV7-8
TGTGCCAGCAGCTTACGGGGACTATCTACCTACAATGAGCAGTTCTTC
CASSLRGLSTYNEQFF
>TRBJ1-4|.|.|TRBV20-1
TGCAGTGCTAGAGAGAATGAAAAACTGTTTTTT
CSARENEKLFF
>TRBJ2-3|few|.|TRBV6-5
TGTGCCAGTAGAAACCGACCCCCAGATACGCAGTATTTT
CASRNRPPDTQYF
>TRBJ2-2|once|.|TRBV5-6
TGTGCCAGCAGCTTGGCCAGGGCGAACACCGGGGAGCTGTTTTTT
CASSLARANTGELFF